Described below is a single TCR beta chain sequence and its context. The antigen remains undetermined. The record originates from a study of T-cell reconstitution after alpha-beta-depleted transplantation in children. Overall study results and limits: High day-60 TCRbeta diversity in some patients came from surviving recipient T cells and thymic progenitors. At one year after transplant, newly produced T cells mostly accounted for T-cell counts and diversity. Alpha-beta T cells present about two months after transplant were reported to originate from several hundred expanded graft clones.

This sample's TCRbeta library carried unique molecular identifier barcodes. Using its own MiXCR run on the PCR reads, TCRdb lists one record per CDR3 protein. Among approximately 350,000 distinct CDR3 sequences, 15% to 20% were seen once, and the ten largest hold approximately 44%. There are 13 residues in the CDR3. The germline gives CDR1 SGHTA, CDR2 FQGTGA. With V trimmed by 5 bases and J by 4 bases, 2 bases remained unmatched. The chain combines TRBV7-3 with TRBJ2-5, with 9 bases lining up with TRBD1. This specimen consisted of PBMCs, mostly from graft donor cells, obtained 360 days after TCRalphabeta/CD19-depleted stem cell transplant. The receptor was isolated from a male patient aged 2 to 9 who had a stem cell transplant for acute lymphoblastic leukemia, so the T cells may come from the graft donor. CDR3 loop: CASSMTGGETQYF. The DNA of the CDR3 is TGTGCCAGCAGCATGACAGGGGGAGAGACCCAGTACTTC.